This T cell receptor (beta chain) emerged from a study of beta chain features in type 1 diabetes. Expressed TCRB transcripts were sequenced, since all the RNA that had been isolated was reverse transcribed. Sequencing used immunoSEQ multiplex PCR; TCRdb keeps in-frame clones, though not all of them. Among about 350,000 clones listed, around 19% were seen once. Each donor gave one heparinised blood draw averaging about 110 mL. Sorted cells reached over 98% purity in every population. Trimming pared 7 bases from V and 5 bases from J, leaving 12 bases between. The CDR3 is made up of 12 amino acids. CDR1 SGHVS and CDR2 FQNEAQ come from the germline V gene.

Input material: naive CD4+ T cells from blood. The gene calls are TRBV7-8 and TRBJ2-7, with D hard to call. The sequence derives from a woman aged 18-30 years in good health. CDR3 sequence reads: CASTRGSNEQYF. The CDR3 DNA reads TGTGCCAGCACCCGCGGATCGAACGAGCAGTACTTC.